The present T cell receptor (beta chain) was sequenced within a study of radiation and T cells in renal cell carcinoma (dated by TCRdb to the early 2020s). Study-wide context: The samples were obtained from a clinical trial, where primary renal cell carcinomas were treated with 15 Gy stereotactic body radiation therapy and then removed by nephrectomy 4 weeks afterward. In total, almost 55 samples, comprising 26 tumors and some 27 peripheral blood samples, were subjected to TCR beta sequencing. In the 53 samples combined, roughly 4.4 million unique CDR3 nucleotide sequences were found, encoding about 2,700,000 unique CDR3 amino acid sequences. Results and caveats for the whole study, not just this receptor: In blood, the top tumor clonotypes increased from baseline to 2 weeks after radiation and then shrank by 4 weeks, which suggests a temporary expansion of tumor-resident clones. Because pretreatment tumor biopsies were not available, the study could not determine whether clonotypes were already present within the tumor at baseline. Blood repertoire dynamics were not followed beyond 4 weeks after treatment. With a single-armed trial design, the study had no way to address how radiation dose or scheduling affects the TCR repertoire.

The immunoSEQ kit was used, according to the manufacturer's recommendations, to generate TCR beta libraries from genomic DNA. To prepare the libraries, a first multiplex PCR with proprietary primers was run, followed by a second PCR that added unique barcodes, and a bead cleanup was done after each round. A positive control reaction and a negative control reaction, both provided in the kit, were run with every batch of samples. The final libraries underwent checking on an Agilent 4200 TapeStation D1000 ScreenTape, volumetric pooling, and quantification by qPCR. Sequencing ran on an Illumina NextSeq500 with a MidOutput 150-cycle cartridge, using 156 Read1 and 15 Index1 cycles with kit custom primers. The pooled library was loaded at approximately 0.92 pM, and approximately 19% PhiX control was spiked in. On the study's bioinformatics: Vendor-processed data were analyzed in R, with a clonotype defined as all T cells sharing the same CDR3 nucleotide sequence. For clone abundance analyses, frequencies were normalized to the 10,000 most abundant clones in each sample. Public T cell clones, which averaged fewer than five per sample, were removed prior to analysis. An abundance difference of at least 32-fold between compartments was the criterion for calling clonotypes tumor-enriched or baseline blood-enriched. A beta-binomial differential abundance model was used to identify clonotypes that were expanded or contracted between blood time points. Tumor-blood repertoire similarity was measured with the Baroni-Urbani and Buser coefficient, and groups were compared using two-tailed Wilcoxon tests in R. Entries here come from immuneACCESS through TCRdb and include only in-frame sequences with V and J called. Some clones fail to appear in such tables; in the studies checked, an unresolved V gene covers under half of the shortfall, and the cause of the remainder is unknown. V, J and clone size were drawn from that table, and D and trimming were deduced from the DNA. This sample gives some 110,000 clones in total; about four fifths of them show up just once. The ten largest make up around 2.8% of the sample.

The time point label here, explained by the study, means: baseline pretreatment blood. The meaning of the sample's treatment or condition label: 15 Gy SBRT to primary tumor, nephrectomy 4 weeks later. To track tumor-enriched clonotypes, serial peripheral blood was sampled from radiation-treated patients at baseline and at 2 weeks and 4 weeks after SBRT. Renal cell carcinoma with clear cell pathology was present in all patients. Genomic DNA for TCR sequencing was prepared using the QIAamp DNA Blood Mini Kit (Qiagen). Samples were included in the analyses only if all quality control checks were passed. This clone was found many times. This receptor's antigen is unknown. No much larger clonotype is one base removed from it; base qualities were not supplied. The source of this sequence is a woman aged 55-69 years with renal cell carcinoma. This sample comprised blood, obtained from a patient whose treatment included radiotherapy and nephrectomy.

In nucleotide form, the sequence is TGCGCCAGCAGCTTGGGGTCCTATGGCTACACCTTC. It translates to CASSLGSYGYTF. This chain is built from TRBV5-1 and TRBJ1-2; no D gene can be assigned with confidence. Via the germline V gene, CDR1 is SGHRS and CDR2 YFSETQ. V is shortened by 0 bases, J by 4 bases, and the region joining them spans 4 bases. Counted from cysteine to phenylalanine, this CDR3 has 12 amino acids. The kept DNA is CDR3 alone, 36 bases in frame from the first base.